This T cell receptor (beta chain) was captured by sequencing in a study of metastatic and nonmetastatic thyroid tumors. Across the study: Repertoires of blood and of tissue (tumor or nodule) from malignant and benign thyroid patients were compared.

No treatment had been given to any patient before thyroid surgery. CDR3 length: 12 amino acids. Losses at the gene ends were 6 bases for V and 7 bases for J; bases not matched to a gene: 5. The study's findings and limits: When malignant thyroid tumors were compared with benign nodules, TCR beta diversity was reportedly significantly higher in the malignant tumors. This held in both blood and tumor samples.

As processed by the authors: To classify distant metastasis in papillary thyroid cancer, a model was built from CDR3 differences across clinicopathological groups. With MiXCR, TCRdb reprocessed the PCR reads. TCRdb, not the original authors, processed these V and J calls. Here the sample spans 15,000 or so clones, approximately 31% being singletons. As to this clone: The antigen is not known.

V usage is TRBV12-3 or TRBV12-4 and J usage is TRBJ2-5; 7 nucleotides agree with TRBD1. The TCR was taken from a female donor with papillary thyroid cancer or a benign thyroid nodule (not recorded which). Some clones in this sample may be carry-over from other donors' samples. The sample comprised blood. CDR3 amino acids: CASSVGGATQYF. CDR3 nucleotides: TGTGCCAGCAGCGTAGGGGGCGCGACCCAGTACTTC.